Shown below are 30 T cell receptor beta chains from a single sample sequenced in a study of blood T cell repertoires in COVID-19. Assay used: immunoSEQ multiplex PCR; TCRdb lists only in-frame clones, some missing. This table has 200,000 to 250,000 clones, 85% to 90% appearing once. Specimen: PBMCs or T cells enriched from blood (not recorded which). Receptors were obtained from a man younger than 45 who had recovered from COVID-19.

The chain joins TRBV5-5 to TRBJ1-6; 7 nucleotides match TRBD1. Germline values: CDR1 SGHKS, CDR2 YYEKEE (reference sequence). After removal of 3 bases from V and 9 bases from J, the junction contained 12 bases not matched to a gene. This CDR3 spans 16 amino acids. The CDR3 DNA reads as TGTGCCAGCAGCTCCACAGGGGCGACCCCAACTTCACCCCTCCACTTT. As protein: CASSSTGATPTSPLHF.

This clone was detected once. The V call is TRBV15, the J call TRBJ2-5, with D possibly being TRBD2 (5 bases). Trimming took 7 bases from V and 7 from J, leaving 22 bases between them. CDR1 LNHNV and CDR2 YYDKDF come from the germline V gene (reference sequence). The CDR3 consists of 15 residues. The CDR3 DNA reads TGTGCCACCACGCTTGGGAGAGAGCCGGGGTGGACCCAGTACTTC. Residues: CATTLGREPGWTQYF.

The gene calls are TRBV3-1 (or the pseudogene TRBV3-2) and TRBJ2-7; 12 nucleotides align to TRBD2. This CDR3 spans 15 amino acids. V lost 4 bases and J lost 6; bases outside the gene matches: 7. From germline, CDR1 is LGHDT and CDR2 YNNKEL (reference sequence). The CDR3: CASSPGLAGLSEQYF. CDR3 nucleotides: TGTGCCAGCAGCCCCGGACTAGCGGGATTGTCCGAGCAGTACTTC.

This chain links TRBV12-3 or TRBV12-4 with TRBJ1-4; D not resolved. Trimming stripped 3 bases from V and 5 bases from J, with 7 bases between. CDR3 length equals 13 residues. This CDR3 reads CASSFRRNEKLFF. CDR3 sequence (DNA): TGTGCCAGCAGTTTTAGGAGAAATGAAAAACTGTTTTTT.

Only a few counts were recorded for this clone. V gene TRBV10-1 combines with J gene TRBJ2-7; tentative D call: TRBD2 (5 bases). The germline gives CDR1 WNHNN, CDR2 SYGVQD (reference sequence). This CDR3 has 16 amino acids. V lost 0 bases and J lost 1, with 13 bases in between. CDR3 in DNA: TGCGCCAGCAGTGAGTCGGGAGAGGCCCCTTCCTACGAGCAGTACTTC. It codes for CASSESGEAPSYEQYF.

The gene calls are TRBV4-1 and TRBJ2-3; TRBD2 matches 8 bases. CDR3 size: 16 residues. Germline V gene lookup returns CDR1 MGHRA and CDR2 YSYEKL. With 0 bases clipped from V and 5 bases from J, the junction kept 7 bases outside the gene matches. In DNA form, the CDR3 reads TGCGCCAGCAGCCAAGATGAGCGGGAGTCTAAAGATACGCAGTATTTT. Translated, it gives CASSQDERESKDTQYF.

The CDR3 DNA reads as TGTGCCATCAGTGAGTCGAGGGGACTAGCGGTCAATGAGCAGTTCTTC. Translating it yields CAISESRGLAVNEQFF. V usage is TRBV10-3 and J usage is TRBJ2-1, with TRBD2 matching over 11 bases. The CDR3 has 16 residues. V shed 0 bases, J shed 6 bases, and the junction held 4 bases outside the gene matches. Germline-derived CDR1 and CDR2 are ENHRY and SYGVKD.

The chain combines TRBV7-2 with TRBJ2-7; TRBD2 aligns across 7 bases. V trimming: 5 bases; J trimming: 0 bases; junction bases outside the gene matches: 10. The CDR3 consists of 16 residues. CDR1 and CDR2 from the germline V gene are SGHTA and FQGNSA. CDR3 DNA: TGTGCCAGCAGCCCGAGTCGGTCTAGCGGCTCCTACGAGCAGTACTTC. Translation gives CASSPSRSSGSYEQYF.

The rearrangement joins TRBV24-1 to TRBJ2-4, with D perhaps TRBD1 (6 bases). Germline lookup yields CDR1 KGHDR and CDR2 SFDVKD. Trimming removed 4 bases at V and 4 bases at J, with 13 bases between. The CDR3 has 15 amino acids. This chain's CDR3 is CATSELDSPKNIQYF. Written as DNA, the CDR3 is TGTGCCACCAGTGAGCTGGACAGCCCGAAAAACATTCAGTACTTC.

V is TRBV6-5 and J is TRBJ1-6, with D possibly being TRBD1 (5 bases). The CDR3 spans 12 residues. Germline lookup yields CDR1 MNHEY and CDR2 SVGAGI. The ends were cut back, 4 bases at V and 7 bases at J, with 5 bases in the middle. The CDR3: CASSSGNSPLHF. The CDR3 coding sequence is TGTGCCAGCAGTTCAGGGAATTCACCCCTCCACTTT.

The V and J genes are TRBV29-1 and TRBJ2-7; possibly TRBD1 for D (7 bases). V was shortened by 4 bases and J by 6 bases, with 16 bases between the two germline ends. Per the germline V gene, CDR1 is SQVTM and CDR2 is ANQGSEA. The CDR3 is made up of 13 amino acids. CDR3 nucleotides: TGCAGCGTTGGTATGAGACAGGGAGGCGAGCAGTACTTC. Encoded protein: CSVGMRQGGEQYF.

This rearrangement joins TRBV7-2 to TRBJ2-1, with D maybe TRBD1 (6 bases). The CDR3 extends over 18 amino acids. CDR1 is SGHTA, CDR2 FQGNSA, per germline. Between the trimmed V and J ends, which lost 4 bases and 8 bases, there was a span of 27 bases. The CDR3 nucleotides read TGTGCCAGCAGCTCTAGTCGTATGGGCCAGGGGTTCGGAGATGAGCAGTTCTTC. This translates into CASSSSRMGQGFGDEQFF.

The CDR3 reads CASRWGADTQYF. CDR3 DNA sequence: TGTGCCAGTAGGTGGGGCGCAGATACGCAGTATTTT. V gene TRBV19 combines with J gene TRBJ2-3, with D tentatively TRBD1 (5 bases). Germline CDR1 reads LNHDA; CDR2 reads SQIVND (reference sequence). This CDR3 spans 12 amino acids. The V gene lost 6 bases and the J gene lost 4 bases, with 8 bases spanning the gap.

This chain's CDR3 is CASSPTSSSGTGFFYGYTF. The CDR3 DNA reads as TGTGCCAGCAGCCCGACGAGCTCGTCCGGGACAGGCTTCTTCTATGGCTACACCTTC. This chain links TRBV3-1 (or the pseudogene TRBV3-2) with TRBJ1-2, with TRBD1 matching 8 bases. This CDR3 comprises 19 residues. V shed 4 bases, J shed 4 bases, and the junction held 20 bases outside the gene matches. Germline lookup yields CDR1 LGHDT and CDR2 YNNKEL (reference sequence).

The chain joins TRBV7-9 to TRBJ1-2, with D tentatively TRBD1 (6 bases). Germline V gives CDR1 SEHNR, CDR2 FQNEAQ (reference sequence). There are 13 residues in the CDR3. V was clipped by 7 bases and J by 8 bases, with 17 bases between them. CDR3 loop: CASTPPPGDGYTF. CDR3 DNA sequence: TGTGCCAGCACTCCTCCTCCAGGGGACGGCTACACCTTC.

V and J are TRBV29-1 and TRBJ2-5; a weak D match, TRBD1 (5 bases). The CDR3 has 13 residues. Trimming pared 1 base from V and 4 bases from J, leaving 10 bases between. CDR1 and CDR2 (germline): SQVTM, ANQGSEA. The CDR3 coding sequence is TGCAGCGTTGAAGTGGTCAGGGCAGAGACCCAGTACTTC. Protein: CSVEVVRAETQYF.

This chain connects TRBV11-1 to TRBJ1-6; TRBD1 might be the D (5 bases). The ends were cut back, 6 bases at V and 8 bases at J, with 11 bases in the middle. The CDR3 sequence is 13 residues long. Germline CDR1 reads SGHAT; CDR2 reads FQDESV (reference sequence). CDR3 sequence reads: CASREQGDSPLHF. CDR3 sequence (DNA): TGTGCCAGCAGGGAGCAAGGGGATTCACCCCTCCACTTT. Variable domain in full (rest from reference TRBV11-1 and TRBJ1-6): EAEVAQSPRYKITEKSQAVAFWCDPISGHATLYWYRQILGQGPELLVQFQDESVVDDSQLPKDRFSAERLKGVDSTLKIQPAELGDSAMYLCASREQGDSPLHFGNGTRLTVT.

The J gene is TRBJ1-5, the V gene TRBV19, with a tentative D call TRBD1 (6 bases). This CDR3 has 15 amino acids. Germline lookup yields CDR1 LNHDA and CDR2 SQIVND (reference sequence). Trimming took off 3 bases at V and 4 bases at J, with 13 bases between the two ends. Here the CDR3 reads CASSIRRQANQPQHF. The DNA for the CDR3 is TGTGCCAGTAGTATTCGACGACAGGCTAATCAGCCCCAGCATTTT.

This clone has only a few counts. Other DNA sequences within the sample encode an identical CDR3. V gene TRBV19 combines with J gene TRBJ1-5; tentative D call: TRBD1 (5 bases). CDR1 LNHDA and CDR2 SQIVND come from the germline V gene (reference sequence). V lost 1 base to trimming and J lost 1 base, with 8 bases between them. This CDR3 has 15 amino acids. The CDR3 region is CASSIGQGSNQPQHF. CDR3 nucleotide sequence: TGTGCCAGTAGTATAGGTCAGGGAAGCAATCAGCCCCAGCATTTT.

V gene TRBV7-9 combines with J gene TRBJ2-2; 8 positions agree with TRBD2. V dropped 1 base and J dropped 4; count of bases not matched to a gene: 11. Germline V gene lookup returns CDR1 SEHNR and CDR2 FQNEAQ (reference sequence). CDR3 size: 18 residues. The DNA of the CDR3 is TGTGCCAGCAGCTTAGTGGCGGGAGGCCCTGGAGTCACCGGGGAGCTGTTTTTT. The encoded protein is CASSLVAGGPGVTGELFF.

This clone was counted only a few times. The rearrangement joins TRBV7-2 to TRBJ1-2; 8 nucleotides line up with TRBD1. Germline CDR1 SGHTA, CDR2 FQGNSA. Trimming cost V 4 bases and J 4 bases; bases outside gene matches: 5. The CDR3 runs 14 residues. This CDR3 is CASSYGQGIYGYTF. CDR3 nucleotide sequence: TGTGCCAGCAGCTACGGACAGGGAATCTATGGCTACACCTTC.

This chain's CDR3 is CASSYSILVHEQYF. CDR3 DNA: TGTGCCAGCAGTTACTCGATCTTAGTCCACGAGCAGTACTTC. V and J are TRBV6-5 and TRBJ2-7; D gene uncertain. The CDR3 contains 14 residues. Trimming took 0 bases from V and 5 from J, leaving 11 bases between them. Germline CDR1 reads MNHEY; CDR2 reads SVGAGI.

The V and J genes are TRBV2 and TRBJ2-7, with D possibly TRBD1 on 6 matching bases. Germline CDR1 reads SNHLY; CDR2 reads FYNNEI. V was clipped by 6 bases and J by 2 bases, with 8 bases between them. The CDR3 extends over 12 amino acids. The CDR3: CASRQGTYEQYF. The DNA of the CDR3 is TGTGCCAGCAGGCAGGGGACCTACGAGCAGTACTTC.

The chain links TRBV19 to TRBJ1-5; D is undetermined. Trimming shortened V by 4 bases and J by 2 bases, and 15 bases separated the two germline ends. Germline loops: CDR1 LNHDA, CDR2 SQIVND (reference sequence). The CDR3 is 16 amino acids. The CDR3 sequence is CASSKVQRIGNQPQHF. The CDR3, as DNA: TGTGCCAGTAGTAAGGTTCAGAGGATCGGCAATCAGCCCCAGCATTTT.

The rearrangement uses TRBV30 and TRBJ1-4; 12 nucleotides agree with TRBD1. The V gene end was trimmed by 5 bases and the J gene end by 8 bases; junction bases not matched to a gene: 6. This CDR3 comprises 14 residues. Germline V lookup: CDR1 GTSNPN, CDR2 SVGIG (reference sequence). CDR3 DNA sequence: TGTGCCTGGGGGGACAGGGGGCGCCGAGAAAAACTGTTTTTT. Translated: CAWGDRGRREKLFF.

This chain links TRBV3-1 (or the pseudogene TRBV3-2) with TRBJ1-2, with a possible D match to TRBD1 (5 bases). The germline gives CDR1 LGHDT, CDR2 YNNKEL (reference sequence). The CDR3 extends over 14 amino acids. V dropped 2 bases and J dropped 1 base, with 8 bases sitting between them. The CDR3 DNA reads TGTGCCAGCAGCCAATCGGGGGGTAACTATGGCTACACCTTC. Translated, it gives CASSQSGGNYGYTF.

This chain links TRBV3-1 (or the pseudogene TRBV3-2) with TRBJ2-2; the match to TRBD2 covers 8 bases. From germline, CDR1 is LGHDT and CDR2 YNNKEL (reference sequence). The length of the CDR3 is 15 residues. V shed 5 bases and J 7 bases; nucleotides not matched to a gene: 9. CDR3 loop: CASSSGTSPDGELFF. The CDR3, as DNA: TGTGCCAGCAGCTCCGGGACTAGTCCCGACGGGGAGCTGTTTTTT.

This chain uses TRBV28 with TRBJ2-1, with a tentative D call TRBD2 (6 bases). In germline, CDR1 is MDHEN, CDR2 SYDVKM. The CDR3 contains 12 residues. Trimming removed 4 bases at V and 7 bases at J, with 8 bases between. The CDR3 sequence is CASSSAGNEQFF. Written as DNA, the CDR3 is TGTGCCAGCAGTTCCGCGGGGAATGAGCAGTTCTTC.

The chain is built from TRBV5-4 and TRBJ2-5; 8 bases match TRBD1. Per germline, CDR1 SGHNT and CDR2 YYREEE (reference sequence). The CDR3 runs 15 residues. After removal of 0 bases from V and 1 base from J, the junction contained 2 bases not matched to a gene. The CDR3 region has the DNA TGTGCCAGCAGCTTGGGACAGGGGAGCCAAGAGACCCAGTACTTC. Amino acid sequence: CASSLGQGSQETQYF.

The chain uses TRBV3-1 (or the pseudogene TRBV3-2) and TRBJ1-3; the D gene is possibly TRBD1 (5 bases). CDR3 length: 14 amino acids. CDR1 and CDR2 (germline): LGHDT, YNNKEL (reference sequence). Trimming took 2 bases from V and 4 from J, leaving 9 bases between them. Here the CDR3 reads CASSQSGGGNTIYF. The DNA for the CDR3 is TGTGCCAGCAGCCAATCGGGGGGAGGAAACACCATATATTTT.